A single sample is the source of the 20 T cell receptor beta chains below, sequenced in a study of T-cell memory formation after mild COVID-19. Using its own MiXCR run on the 5' RACE reads, TCRdb lists one record per CDR3 protein. The table has some 150,000 distinct CDR3 sequences, about 19% seen once. Sequenced input: PBMCs or a T cell subset sorted from them (not recorded which). Receptor source: an adult woman who had mild COVID-19 (a few samples of this study predate the infection). Cell type and time point are not known.

This clonotype was detected a few times. The chain links TRBV6-2 or TRBV6-3 to TRBJ1-3; D remains ambiguous. CDR3 length equals 13 residues. Trimming removed 4 bases at V and 3 bases at J, with 7 bases between. CDR1 MNHEY and CDR2 SVGEGT come from the germline V gene. The CDR3 sequence: CASSSGVGNTIYF. CDR3 nucleotides: TGTGCCAGCAGTTCCGGGGTTGGAAACACCATATATTTT.

The chain has TRBV5-1 and TRBJ2-3; the D is unclear. Per the germline V gene, CDR1 is SGHRS and CDR2 is YFSETQ. Trimming removed 3 bases from V and 2 bases from J, with 10 bases in between. There are 14 residues in the CDR3. The CDR3 DNA follows: TGCGCCAGCAGCTCGCCCCCCCCCACAGATACGCAGTATTTT. Encoded protein: CASSSPPPTDTQYF.

This rearrangement joins TRBV27 to TRBJ2-1; a possible D gene is TRBD2 (6 bases). Looked up from germline, CDR1 is MNHEY and CDR2 is SMNVEV (reference sequence). The CDR3 length is 15 residues. Deletions cut 2 bases from V and 6 bases from J, with 14 bases between. This CDR3 is CASSLERAPRNEQFF. CDR3 in DNA: TGTGCCAGCAGTTTAGAGCGGGCACCCCGCAATGAGCAGTTCTTC.

The chain carries TRBV24-1 and TRBJ2-5; unclear D gene. V lost 1 base and J 5 bases, leaving 7 bases between the germline ends. The CDR3 is 13 residues long. Germline V gives CDR1 KGHDR, CDR2 SFDVKD. As DNA, the CDR3 is TGTGCCACCAGTGATTTACACACGGAGACCCAGTACTTC. Translating it yields CATSDLHTETQYF.

The chain is built from TRBV28 and TRBJ2-7; 7 nucleotides align to TRBD1. The germline CDR1 and CDR2 sequences are MDHEN and SYDVKM. The CDR3 is 12 amino acids. V was pared by 9 bases and J by 2 bases, with 4 bases of the junction left unmatched. The CDR3 spells CASRTGTYEQYF. Written as DNA, the CDR3 is TGTGCCAGTAGGACAGGAACCTACGAGCAGTACTTC.

This clonotype was seen at least ten times. The gene calls are TRBV7-9 and TRBJ1-1; the D is unclear. V lost 4 bases to trimming and J lost 1 base, with 7 bases between them. The length of the CDR3 is 13 residues. The germline V gene encodes CDR1 SEHNR and CDR2 FQNEAQ (reference sequence). The DNA of the CDR3 is TGTGCCAGCAGCTCCATTAAGAACACTGAAGCTTTCTTT. It specifies CASSSIKNTEAFF.

This clonotype has a handful of counts. The V call is TRBV7-9, the J call TRBJ2-2, with 11 bases lining up with TRBD2. V was pared by 5 bases and J by 0 bases, with 11 bases of the junction left unmatched. From germline, CDR1 is SEHNR and CDR2 FQNEAQ (reference sequence). CDR3 length: 19 amino acids. CDR3 sequence (DNA): TGTGCCAGCAGCCTGGGAGTGGGACTAGCGGCCTCGAACACCGGGGAGCTGTTTTTT. Translating it yields CASSLGVGLAASNTGELFF.

The V gene is TRBV5-6, the J gene TRBJ2-2; 15 bases line up with TRBD2. The CDR3 length is 19 residues. The trim removed 5 bases at V and 5 bases at J, leaving 13 bases unmatched. Germline assignment: CDR1 SGHDT and CDR2 YYEEEE. DNA of the CDR3: TGTGCCAGCAGGAGGCGGACTAGCGGGGGGGCGGTTTGGACCGGGGAGCTGTTTTTT. Its translation: CASRRRTSGGAVWTGELFF.

This clonotype came up a few times. The chain uses TRBV19 and TRBJ1-2; no clear D. This CDR3 spans 13 amino acids. The V and J ends lost 7 bases and 4 bases respectively, with 13 bases between them. The germline V gene has CDR1 LNHDA and CDR2 SQIVND (reference sequence). CDR3: CASIQSAGYGYTF. The DNA of the CDR3 is TGTGCCAGTATCCAATCCGCTGGCTATGGCTACACCTTC.

The chain links TRBV5-1 to TRBJ1-6; D is possibly TRBD1 (6 bases). This CDR3 has 14 residues. Germline V gene data show CDR1 as SGHRS and CDR2 as YFSETQ. The ends were cut back, 5 bases at V and 9 bases at J, with 15 bases in the middle. CDR3 bases: TGCGCCAGCAGATCGGACAGCGGTGGTTCACCCCTCCACTTT. Translation gives CASRSDSGGSPLHF.

This clonotype appeared a few times. V gene TRBV29-1 combines with J gene TRBJ2-1, with 9 bases identical to TRBD2. The CDR3 is 17 amino acids. The V segment lost 3 bases and the J segment 3 bases; nucleotides outside the gene matches: 12. CDR1 and CDR2 (germline): SQVTM, ANQGSEA. In DNA, the CDR3 is TGCAGCGTTGAGGGCCGGGTGACTAGCGGAGACTACAATGAGCAGTTCTTC. This sequence encodes CSVEGRVTSGDYNEQFF.

This clonotype was seen more than once but under ten times. The V gene is TRBV11-1, the J gene TRBJ2-7; D not resolved. CDR3 length equals 12 residues. Per germline, CDR1 SGHAT and CDR2 FQDESV (reference sequence). V lost 3 bases, J lost 6 bases, and 9 bases lay in between. The chain's CDR3 is CASSLNSAEQYF. The CDR3, as DNA: TGTGCCAGCAGCTTGAACTCGGCCGAGCAGTACTTC.

This clonotype was counted many times. The chain has TRBV5-1 and TRBJ1-6; 12 nucleotides align to TRBD1. There are 21 residues in the CDR3. Unmatched junction bases numbered 18, after V lost 3 bases and J lost 5 bases. CDR1 SGHRS and CDR2 YFSETQ come from the germline V gene. In DNA form, the CDR3 reads TGCGCCAGCAGCTACTACCCGGGACAGGGGGCTAGTCCCGGGAATAATTCACCCCTCCACTTT. The encoded protein is CASSYYPGQGASPGNNSPLHF.

The V call is TRBV18, the J call TRBJ2-5; TRBD1 agrees at 7 bases. CDR3 length equals 12 residues. V dropped 6 bases and J dropped 14; count of bases not matched to a gene: 12. Germline V lookup: CDR1 KGHSH, CDR2 LQKENI. The DNA for the CDR3 is TGTGCCAGCTCGCGCCCACAGGGGATTAGTTACTTC. Its protein product is CASSRPQGISYF.

This rearrangement joins TRBV20-1 to TRBJ2-5; D could derive from TRBD1 or TRBD2 (7 bases each). Germline values: CDR1 DFQATT, CDR2 SNEGSKA (reference sequence). The CDR3 sequence is 16 residues long. Trimming stripped 2 bases from V and 4 bases from J, with 20 bases between. Here the CDR3 reads CSARFPRGGSRETQYF. The CDR3 nucleotides read TGCAGTGCTAGATTTCCCAGGGGGGGGTCAAGAGAGACCCAGTACTTC.

Many counts were recorded for this clonotype. The V call is TRBV5-1, the J call TRBJ2-3; D is undetermined. Trimming left V 4 bases short and J 7 bases short, with 19 bases between. Germline V gene sequence: CDR1 SGHRS, CDR2 YFSETQ. The CDR3 spans 15 residues. This CDR3 is CASSLSPSRSYTQYF. CDR3 DNA sequence: TGCGCCAGCAGCCTGAGTCCGTCTCGTAGCTATACGCAGTATTTT.

J is TRBJ2-1 and V is TRBV7-9; TRBD2 agrees at 12 bases. Germline CDR1 SEHNR, CDR2 FQNEAQ (reference sequence). This CDR3 contains 16 residues. The V segment lost 8 bases and the J segment 8 bases; nucleotides outside the gene matches: 13. CDR3 loop: CASAWGLAGGLDEQFF. CDR3 coding DNA: TGTGCCAGCGCCTGGGGGCTAGCGGGAGGGTTGGATGAGCAGTTCTTC.

This clonotype occurred many times. J is TRBJ2-5 and V is TRBV5-1; D call uncertain. V was cut by 0 bases and J by 4 bases, with 7 bases left in between. CDR3 size: 13 residues. Per germline, CDR1 SGHRS and CDR2 YFSETQ. Here the CDR3 reads CASSLEGPETQYF. CDR3 coding DNA: TGCGCCAGCAGCTTGGAAGGACCAGAGACCCAGTACTTC.

Only a few counts were recorded for this clonotype. The chain is built from TRBV20-1 and TRBJ1-2; tentatively, D is TRBD1 (5 bases). The ends were cut back, 0 bases at V and 5 bases at J, with 19 bases in the middle. The CDR3 has 16 amino acids. The germline gives CDR1 DFQATT, CDR2 SNEGSKA (reference sequence). CDR3: CSARDSRGHLGYGYTF. DNA of the CDR3: TGCAGTGCTAGAGACTCACGAGGACACCTGGGGTATGGCTACACCTTC.

The gene calls are TRBV3-1 and TRBJ2-2; 8 bases are a match to TRBD2. The CDR3 is 15 amino acids. Losses at the gene ends were 2 bases for V and 6 bases for J; bases not matched to a gene: 5. In germline, CDR1 is LGHDT, CDR2 YNNKEL (reference sequence). The CDR3 DNA reads TGTGCCAGCAGCCAACACGGGGGGGACGCCGGGGAGCTGTTTTTT. Protein: CASSQHGGDAGELFF.